What follows are 22 T cell receptor beta chains derived from one specimen sequenced in a study of cytomegalovirus exposure and HLA in healthy donors. It was with 60 Vbeta and 13 Jbeta primers that the PCR ran. Some clones are missing from TCRdb's copy, which holds only in-frame ones; the method was immunoSEQ multiplex PCR. Found here are tens of thousands of clones, 65% to 90% of them singletons; the top ten hold approximately 4.3%. Specimen: PBMCs. The receptors were gathered from a man younger than 45 in good health and CMV-seronegative.

This chain connects TRBV18 to TRBJ2-1, with 9 bases fitting TRBD2. Unmatched junction bases numbered 6, after V lost 3 bases and J lost 6 bases. The V gene's germline CDR1 is KGHSH and CDR2 LQKENI. This CDR3 has 15 residues. The chain's CDR3 is CASSPSGRTINEQFF. The CDR3 DNA reads TGTGCCAGCTCACCCAGCGGGAGGACTATCAATGAGCAGTTCTTC. Full variable domain (missing parts from reference TRBV18 and TRBJ2-1): NAGVMQNPRHLVRRRGQEARLRCSPMKGHSHVYWYRQLPEEGLKFMVYLQKENIIDESGMPKERFSAEFPKEGPSILRIQQVVRGDSAAYFCASSPSGRTINEQFFGPGTRLTVL.

The rearrangement uses TRBV11-2 and TRBJ1-1, with D tentatively TRBD1 (6 bases). V was trimmed by 2 bases and J by 1 base, leaving 11 bases between them. Germline V gene sequence: CDR1 SGHAT, CDR2 FQNNGV. The CDR3 length is 15 residues. The CDR3 sequence: CASSLPGARNTEAFF. CDR3 in DNA: TGTGCCAGCAGCTTACCAGGGGCCCGGAACACTGAAGCTTTCTTT.

The chain recombines TRBV2 with TRBJ2-2, with 9 positions matching TRBD1. The germline gives CDR1 SNHLY, CDR2 FYNNEI. This CDR3 region has 13 residues. The V and J ends lost 8 bases and 6 bases, in that order; junction bases with no gene match: 4. The CDR3 loop is CASRTGVAGELFF. As DNA, the CDR3 is TGTGCCAGCCGGACAGGGGTGGCCGGGGAGCTGTTTTTT.

This chain links TRBV7-9 with TRBJ1-4, with D possibly TRBD1 on 5 matching bases. The CDR3 length is 16 residues. V shed 5 bases and J shed 3 bases, with 16 bases lying between them. Germline V CDR1 and CDR2: SEHNR, FQNEAQ (reference sequence). The CDR3 nucleotides are TGTGCCAGCAGCCCCCCTGGCAGGGCCCCTAATGAAAAACTGTTTTTT. It codes for CASSPPGRAPNEKLFF.

The chain joins TRBV5-4 to TRBJ2-1, with 14 nucleotides matching TRBD2. Germline V gene sequence: CDR1 SGHNT, CDR2 YYREEE (reference sequence). V shed 2 bases and J 7 bases; nucleotides not matched to a gene: 2. CDR3 length: 15 amino acids. The CDR3 coding sequence is TGTGCCAGCAGCTTCGGACTAGCGGGAGGAAATGAGCAGTTCTTC. Translating it yields CASSFGLAGGNEQFF.

This clone was observed a single time. The V call is TRBV5-1, the J call TRBJ2-3; 12 bases are shared with TRBD2. Germline V gene sequence: CDR1 SGHRS, CDR2 YFSETQ. The CDR3 has 16 amino acids. With 0 bases clipped from V and 3 bases from J, the junction kept 2 bases outside the gene matches. CDR3 nucleotides: TGCGCCAGCAGCTTGGGACTAGCGGGAGCTACAGATACGCAGTATTTT. Encoded protein: CASSLGLAGATDTQYF.

The V call is TRBV4-3, the J call TRBJ1-4; unclear D gene. CDR1 and CDR2 (germline): LGHNA, YSLEER. V dropped 0 bases and J dropped 5 bases, with 10 bases sitting between them. The CDR3 has 15 amino acids. The CDR3 loop reads CASSQDGTVNEKLFF. The CDR3 DNA sequence: TGCGCCAGCAGCCAAGATGGAACAGTAAATGAAAAACTGTTTTTT.

This chain joins TRBV5-1 and TRBJ2-1, with 10 bases identical to TRBD1. This CDR3 is built from 17 residues. V lost 1 base to trimming and J lost 7 bases; unmatched junction nucleotides: 11. CDR1 and CDR2 from the germline V gene are SGHRS and YFSETQ. CDR3 in DNA: TGCGCCAGCAGCTTGCTCAAGGGGACAGGGGAGGCGAATGAGCAGTTCTTC. The encoded protein is CASSLLKGTGEANEQFF.

The rearrangement joins TRBV10-3 to TRBJ1-5; 7 bases align to TRBD1. The CDR3 loop spans 12 amino acids. Trimming at V came to 8 bases and at J to 5 bases, leaving 3 bases not matched to a gene. Germline CDR1 and CDR2: ENHRY and SYGVKD. The CDR3 coding sequence is TGTGCCATCCGGGACAGAGATCAGCCCCAGCATTTT. Translated: CAIRDRDQPQHF.

The chain employs TRBV4-2 and TRBJ2-7, with TRBD1 identical over 7 bases. Germline lookup yields CDR1 LGHNA and CDR2 YNFKEQ. Germline trimming cut 4 bases from V and 4 bases from J; bases unmatched to any gene: 7. CDR3 length equals 14 residues. The CDR3 DNA reads TGTGCCAGCAGCCCGGACAGGATAGTATACGAGCAGTACTTC. Residues: CASSPDRIVYEQYF.

The J gene is TRBJ2-1, the V gene TRBV4-1; tentative D call: TRBD2 (6 bases). This CDR3 has 16 residues. Germline-derived CDR1 and CDR2 are MGHRA and YSYEKL. V gave up 1 base and J gave up 3 bases, with 13 bases separating them. The CDR3 sequence: CASSQVGGVNYNEQFF. As DNA, the CDR3 is TGCGCCAGCAGCCAAGTCGGCGGGGTCAACTACAATGAGCAGTTCTTC.

The gene calls are TRBV7-2 and TRBJ2-3; 8 bases align to TRBD1. This CDR3 has 17 residues. The V gene end was trimmed by 1 base and the J gene end by 1 base; junction bases not matched to a gene: 7. Germline CDR1 and CDR2: SGHTA and FQGNSA. The DNA of the CDR3 is TGTGCCAGCAGCTTAGGGCCAGGGGGCTCCGGCACAGATACGCAGTATTTT. Translation: CASSLGPGGSGTDTQYF.

This clone was seen a few times. The V call is TRBV5-6, the J call TRBJ2-1; 9 bases line up with TRBD1. The germline V gene encodes CDR1 SGHDT and CDR2 YYEEEE. The CDR3 is 14 residues long. The J segment lost 5 bases and the V segment lost 3 bases, leaving 3 bases of the junction unmatched. CDR3 region: CASSYGTGNNEQFF. The CDR3 coding sequence is TGTGCCAGCAGCTACGGGACAGGGAACAATGAGCAGTTCTTC.

This chain joins TRBV7-9 and TRBJ1-1; D is undetermined. V lost 4 bases to trimming and J lost 1 base, with 13 bases between them. CDR3 length: 15 amino acids. The germline V gene encodes CDR1 SEHNR and CDR2 FQNEAQ (reference sequence). The CDR3 loop reads CASSSVMRQNTEAFF. CDR3 DNA sequence: TGTGCCAGCAGCTCCGTTATGAGGCAGAACACTGAAGCTTTCTTT.

The V and J genes are TRBV7-3 and TRBJ2-3; 9 nucleotides align to TRBD1. The CDR3 length is 14 residues. The J segment lost 4 bases and the V segment lost 5 bases, leaving 4 bases of the junction unmatched. CDR1 is SGHTA, CDR2 FQGTGA, per germline. As DNA, the CDR3 is TGTGCCAGCAGCCGGGGACAGGGCTCAGATACGCAGTATTTT. Its protein product is CASSRGQGSDTQYF.

The chain joins TRBV10-1 to TRBJ2-1, with TRBD2 matching over 10 bases. Germline assignment: CDR1 WNHNN and CDR2 SYGVQD (reference sequence). The CDR3 totals 14 residues. With 6 bases clipped from V and 4 bases from J, the junction kept 3 bases outside the gene matches. The CDR3 DNA follows: TGCGCCAGCAGCCCGGGACTAGCGTACAATGAGCAGTTCTTC. Its translation is CASSPGLAYNEQFF.

The chain recombines TRBV7-2 with TRBJ1-4; D perhaps matches TRBD1 (5 bases). CDR1 is SGHTA, CDR2 FQGNSA, per germline. There are 14 residues in the CDR3. The V end was cut by 2 bases, the J end by 7 bases, with 11 bases between. CDR3 sequence (DNA): TGTGCCAGCAGCTTAAGGGGCCGTGGTGAAAAACTGTTTTTT. Translating it yields CASSLRGRGEKLFF.

In its sample, this clone was seen a few times. This chain joins TRBV4-3 and TRBJ1-1; the D gene is possibly TRBD1 (6 bases). The CDR3 has 15 residues. Germline values: CDR1 LGHNA, CDR2 YSLEER. Trimming removed 1 base from V and 0 bases from J, with 9 bases in between. CDR3 nucleotides: TGCGCCAGCAGCCAAGCGGGACACTTGAACACTGAAGCTTTCTTT. Residues: CASSQAGHLNTEAFF.

This clone has a handful of counts. The chain couples TRBV6-4 to TRBJ2-3; the D is unclear. The V end lost 2 bases, the J end lost 0 bases, and 12 bases lay between the germline ends. This CDR3 region has 16 residues. Germline V gene sequence: CDR1 MRHNA, CDR2 SNTAGT. The CDR3 is CASSDSLSISTDTQYF. Here the CDR3 DNA reads TGTGCCAGCAGTGACAGCCTATCCATAAGCACAGATACGCAGTATTTT.

This clone was counted once. In DNA form, the CDR3 reads TGTGCCAGCAGTTTAAGGCCGGGGATAGCGGCAAGTCAAGAGACCCAGTACTTC. Encoded protein: CASSLRPGIAASQETQYF. The chain links TRBV27 to TRBJ2-5; D is perhaps TRBD2 (6 bases). The ends were cut back, 2 bases at V and 2 bases at J, with 21 bases in the middle. Germline V gene sequence: CDR1 MNHEY, CDR2 SMNVEV (reference sequence). The CDR3 runs to 18 residues.

The chain has TRBV11-3 and TRBJ1-1; D is unclear. The germline gives CDR1 SGHNT, CDR2 YENEEA. The CDR3 sequence is 13 residues long. Trimming stripped 2 bases from V and 1 base from J, with 5 bases between. In nucleotides, the CDR3 is TGTGCCAGCAGCTTATGGAGGAACACTGAAGCTTTCTTT. Translating it yields CASSLWRNTEAFF.

V and J are TRBV7-9 and TRBJ1-1; no clear D. The V and J ends lost 1 base and 1 base respectively, with 13 bases between them. Germline-derived CDR1 and CDR2 are SEHNR and FQNEAQ (reference sequence). The CDR3 spans 16 residues. The CDR3 here is CASSLEVRHENTEAFF. CDR3 DNA sequence: TGTGCCAGCAGCTTAGAGGTCAGACACGAGAACACTGAAGCTTTCTTT.